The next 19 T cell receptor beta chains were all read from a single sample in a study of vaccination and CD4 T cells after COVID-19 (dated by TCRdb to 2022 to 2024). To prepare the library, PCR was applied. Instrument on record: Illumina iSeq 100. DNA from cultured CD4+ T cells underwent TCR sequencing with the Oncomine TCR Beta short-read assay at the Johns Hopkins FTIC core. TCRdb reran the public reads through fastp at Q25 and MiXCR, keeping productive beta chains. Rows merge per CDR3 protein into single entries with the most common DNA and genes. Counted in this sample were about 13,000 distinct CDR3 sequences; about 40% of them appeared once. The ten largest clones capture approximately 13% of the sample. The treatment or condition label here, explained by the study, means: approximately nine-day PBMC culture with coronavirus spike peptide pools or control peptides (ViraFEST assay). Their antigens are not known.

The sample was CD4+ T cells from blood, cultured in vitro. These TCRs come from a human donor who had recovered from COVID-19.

CDR3 sequence reads: CARTTADTQYF. The CDR3 DNA follows: TGTGCCAGGACAACTGCAGATACGCAGTATTTT. The rearrangement links TRBV6-1 to TRBJ2-3; D not resolved. Germline-derived CDR1 and CDR2 are MNHNS and SASEGT. The CDR3 has 11 residues. Trimming pared 9 bases from V and 4 bases from J, leaving 8 bases between.

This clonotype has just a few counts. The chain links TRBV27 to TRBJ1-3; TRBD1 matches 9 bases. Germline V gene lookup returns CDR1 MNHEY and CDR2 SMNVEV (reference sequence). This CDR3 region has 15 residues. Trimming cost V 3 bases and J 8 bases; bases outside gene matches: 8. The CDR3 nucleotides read TGTGCCAGCAGTTTGGGACAAGGACAGGGGTACACCATATATTTT. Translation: CASSLGQGQGYTIYF.

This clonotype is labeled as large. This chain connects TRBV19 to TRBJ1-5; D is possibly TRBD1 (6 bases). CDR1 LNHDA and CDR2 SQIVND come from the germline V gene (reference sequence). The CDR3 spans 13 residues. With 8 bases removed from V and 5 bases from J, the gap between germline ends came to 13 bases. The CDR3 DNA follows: TGTGCCAGTCGCGGGGGGGGCTATCAGCCCCAGCATTTT. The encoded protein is CASRGGGYQPQHF. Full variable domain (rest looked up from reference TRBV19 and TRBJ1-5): DGGITQSPKYLFRKEGQNVTLSCEQNLNHDAMYWYRQDPGQGLRLIYYSQIVNDFQKGDIAEGYSVSREKKESFPLTVTSAQKNPTAFYLCASRGGGYQPQHFGDGTRLSIL.

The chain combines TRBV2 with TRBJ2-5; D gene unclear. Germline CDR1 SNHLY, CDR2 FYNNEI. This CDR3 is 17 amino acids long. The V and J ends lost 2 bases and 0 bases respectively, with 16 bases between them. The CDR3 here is CASSEIGRLRYQETQYF. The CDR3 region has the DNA TGTGCCAGCAGTGAAATCGGGCGGCTCCGGTACCAAGAGACCCAGTACTTC.

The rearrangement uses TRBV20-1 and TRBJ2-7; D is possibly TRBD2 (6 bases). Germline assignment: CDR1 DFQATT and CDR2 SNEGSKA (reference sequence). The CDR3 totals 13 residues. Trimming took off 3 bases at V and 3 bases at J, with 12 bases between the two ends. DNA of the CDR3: TGCAGTGCTAGTCAAGCGGGCCTCTACGAGCAGTACTTC. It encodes CSASQAGLYEQYF.

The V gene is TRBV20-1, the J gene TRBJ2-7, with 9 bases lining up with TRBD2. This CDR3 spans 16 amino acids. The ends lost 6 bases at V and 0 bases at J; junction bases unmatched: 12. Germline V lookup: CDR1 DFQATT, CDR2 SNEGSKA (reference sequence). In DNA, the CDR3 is TGCAGTGCCCGAGGTAGCGGGGGTCCCAGCTCCTACGAGCAGTACTTC. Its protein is CSARGSGGPSSYEQYF.

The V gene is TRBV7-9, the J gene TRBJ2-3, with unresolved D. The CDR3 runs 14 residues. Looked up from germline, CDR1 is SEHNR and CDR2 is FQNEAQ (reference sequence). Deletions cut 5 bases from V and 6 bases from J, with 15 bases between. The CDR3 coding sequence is TGTGCCAGCAGCACCCGTTTAGGGCTGGATACGCAGTATTTT. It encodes CASSTRLGLDTQYF.

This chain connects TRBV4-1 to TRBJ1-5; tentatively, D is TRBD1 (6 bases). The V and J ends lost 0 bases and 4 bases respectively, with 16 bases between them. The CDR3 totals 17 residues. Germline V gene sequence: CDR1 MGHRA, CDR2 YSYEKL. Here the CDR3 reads CASSQDWGRGRNQPQHF. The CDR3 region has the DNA TGCGCCAGCAGCCAAGACTGGGGGCGGGGGCGGAATCAGCCCCAGCATTTT.

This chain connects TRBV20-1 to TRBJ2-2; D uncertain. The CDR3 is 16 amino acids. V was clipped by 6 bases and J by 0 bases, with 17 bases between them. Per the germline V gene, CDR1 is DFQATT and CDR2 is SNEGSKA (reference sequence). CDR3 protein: CSASRFLGANTGELFF. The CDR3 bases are TGCAGTGCCAGTCGTTTTTTGGGCGCGAACACCGGGGAGCTGTTTTTT.

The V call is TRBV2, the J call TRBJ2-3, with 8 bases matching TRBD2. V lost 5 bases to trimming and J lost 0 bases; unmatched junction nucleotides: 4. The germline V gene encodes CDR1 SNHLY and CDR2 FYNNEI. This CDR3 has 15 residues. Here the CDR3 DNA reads TGTGCCAGCAGTCCGGGGGGGATTAGCACAGATACGCAGTATTTT. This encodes CASSPGGISTDTQYF. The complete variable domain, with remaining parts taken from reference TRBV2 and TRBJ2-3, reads EPEVTQTPSHQVTQMGQEVILRCVPISNHLYFYWYRQILGQKVEFLVSFYNNEISEKSEIFDDQFSVERPDGSNFTLKIRSTKLEDSAMYFCASSPGGISTDTQYFGPGTRLTVL.

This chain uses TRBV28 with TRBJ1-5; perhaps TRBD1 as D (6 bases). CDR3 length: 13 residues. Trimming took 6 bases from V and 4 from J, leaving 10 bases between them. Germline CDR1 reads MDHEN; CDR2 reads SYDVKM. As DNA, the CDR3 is TGTGCCAGCAGGACTCAGGGGAATCAGCCCCAGCATTTT. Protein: CASRTQGNQPQHF.

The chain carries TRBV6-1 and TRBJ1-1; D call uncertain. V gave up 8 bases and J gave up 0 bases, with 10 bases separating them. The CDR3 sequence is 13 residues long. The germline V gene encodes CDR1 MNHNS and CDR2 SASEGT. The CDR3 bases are TGTGCCAGCGTGCGGCAGATGAACACTGAAGCTTTCTTT. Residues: CASVRQMNTEAFF.

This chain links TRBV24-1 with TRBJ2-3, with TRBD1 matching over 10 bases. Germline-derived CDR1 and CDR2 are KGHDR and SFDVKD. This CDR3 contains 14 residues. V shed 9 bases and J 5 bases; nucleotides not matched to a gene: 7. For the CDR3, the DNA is TGTGCCACCGGGTTGACAGGGGGCAAAGATACGCAGTATTTT. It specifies CATGLTGGKDTQYF.

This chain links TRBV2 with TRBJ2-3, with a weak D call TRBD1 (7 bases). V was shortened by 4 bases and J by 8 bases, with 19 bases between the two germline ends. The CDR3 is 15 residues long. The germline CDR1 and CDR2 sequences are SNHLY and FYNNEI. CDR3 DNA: TGTGCCAGCAGTGCTGGCCAGGGGGGTTTAGGTACGCAGTATTTT. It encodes CASSAGQGGLGTQYF. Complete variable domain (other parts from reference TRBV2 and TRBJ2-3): EPEVTQTPSHQVTQMGQEVILRCVPISNHLYFYWYRQILGQKVEFLVSFYNNEISEKSEIFDDQFSVERPDGSNFTLKIRSTKLEDSAMYFCASSAGQGGLGTQYFGPGTRLTVL.

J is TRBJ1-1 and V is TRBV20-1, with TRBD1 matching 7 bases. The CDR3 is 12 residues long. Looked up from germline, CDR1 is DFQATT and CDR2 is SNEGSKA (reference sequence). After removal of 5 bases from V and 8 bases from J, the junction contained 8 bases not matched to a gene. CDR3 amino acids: CSAALGTAEAFF. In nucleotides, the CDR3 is TGCAGTGCTGCCCTCGGGACAGCCGAAGCTTTCTTT.

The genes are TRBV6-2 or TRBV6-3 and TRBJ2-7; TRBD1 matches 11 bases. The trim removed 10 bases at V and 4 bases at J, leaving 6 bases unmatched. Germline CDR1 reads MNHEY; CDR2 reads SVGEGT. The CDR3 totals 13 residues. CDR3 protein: CATADRGLYEQYF. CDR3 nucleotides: TGTGCCACCGCGGACAGGGGGCTTTACGAGCAGTACTTC.

The chain's CDR3 is CSAIKGNQPQHF. The CDR3 DNA reads as TGCAGTGCTATTAAAGGCAATCAGCCCCAGCATTTT. V and J are TRBV20-1 and TRBJ1-5; D uncertain. Trimming took off 4 bases at V and 2 bases at J, with 6 bases between the two ends. The CDR3 covers 12 residues. Germline-derived CDR1 and CDR2 are DFQATT and SNEGSKA (reference sequence).

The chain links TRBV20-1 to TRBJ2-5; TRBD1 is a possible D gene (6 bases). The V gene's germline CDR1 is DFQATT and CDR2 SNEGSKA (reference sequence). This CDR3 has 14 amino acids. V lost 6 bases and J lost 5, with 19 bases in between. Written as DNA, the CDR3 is TGCAGTGCAACACCCCAGGGGATGAGGGAGACCCAGTACTTC. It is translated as CSATPQGMRETQYF.

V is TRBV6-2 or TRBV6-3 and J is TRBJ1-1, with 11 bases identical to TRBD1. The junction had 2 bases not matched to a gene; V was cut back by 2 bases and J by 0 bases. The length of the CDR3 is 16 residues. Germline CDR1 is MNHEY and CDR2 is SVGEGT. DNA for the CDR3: TGTGCCAGCAGTTACGGACAGGGGGCAATGAACACTGAAGCTTTCTTT. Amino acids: CASSYGQGAMNTEAFF.